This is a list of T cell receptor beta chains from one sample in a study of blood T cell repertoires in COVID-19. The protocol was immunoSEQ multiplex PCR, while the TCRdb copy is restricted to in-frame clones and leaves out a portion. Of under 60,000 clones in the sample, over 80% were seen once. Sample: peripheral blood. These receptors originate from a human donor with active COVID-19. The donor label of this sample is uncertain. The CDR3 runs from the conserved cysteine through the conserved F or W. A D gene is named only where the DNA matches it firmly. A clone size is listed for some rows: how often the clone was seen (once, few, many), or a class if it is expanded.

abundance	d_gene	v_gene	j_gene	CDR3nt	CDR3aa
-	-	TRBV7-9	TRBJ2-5	TGTGCCAGCAGCTTAGATGGCAGGGGAGAGACCCAGTACTTC	CASSLDGRGETQYF
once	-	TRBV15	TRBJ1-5	TGTGCCACCAGTCCGGGCGACTATAGCAATCAGCCCCAGCATTTT	CATSPGDYSNQPQHF
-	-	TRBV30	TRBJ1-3	TGTGCCTGGAGCGACACAGGCTCTGGAAACACCATATATTTT	CAWSDTGSGNTIYF
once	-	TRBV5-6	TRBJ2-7	TGTGCCAGCAGCCCCGACAGCCGAACCTACGAGCAGTACTTC	CASSPDSRTYEQYF
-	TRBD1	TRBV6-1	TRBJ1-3	TGTGCCAGCAGTGAAAGACAGGGGGCACTCATTATCCCCTCTGGAAACACCATATATTTT	CASSERQGALIIPSGNTIYF
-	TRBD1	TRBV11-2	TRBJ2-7	TGTGCCAGCAGCGGGACAGTCGCCTCCTACGAGCAGTACTTC	CASSGTVASYEQYF
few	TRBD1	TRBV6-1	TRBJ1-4	TGTGCCAGCAGTGAGGGATACAGGGGTGAAAAACTGTTTTTT	CASSEGYRGEKLFF
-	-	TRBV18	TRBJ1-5	TGTGCCAGCTCACCACCCGGGGGGTACGGGCAGCCCCAGCATTTT	CASSPPGGYGQPQHF
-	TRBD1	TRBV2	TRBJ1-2	TGTGCCAGCAGTGAAGCGCGGGGACAGGCGGGTGGCTACACCTTC	CASSEARGQAGGYTF
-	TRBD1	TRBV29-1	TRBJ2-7	TGCAGCGCATTGACAGGGGCGATCTACGAGCAGTACTTC	CSALTGAIYEQYF
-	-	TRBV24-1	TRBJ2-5	TGTGCCACCAGTGATTTGGACCGGGAAGAGACCCAGTACTTC	CATSDLDREETQYF
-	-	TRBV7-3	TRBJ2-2	TGTGCCAGCAGCTTATTCGGGCAGGGAATTTCCGGGGAGCTGTTTTTT	CASSLFGQGISGELFF
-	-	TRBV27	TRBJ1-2	TGTGCCAGCAGACCCCAGGCCCACTATGGCTACACCTTC	CASRPQAHYGYTF
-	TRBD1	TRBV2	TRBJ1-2	TGTGCCAGCAGTACCACAGGGGGCAAGGGCTACACCTTC	CASSTTGGKGYTF
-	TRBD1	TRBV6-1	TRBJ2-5	TGTGCCAGCAGTGAAAATTCGGGACAGGGAACGACCCAGTACTTC	CASSENSGQGTTQYF
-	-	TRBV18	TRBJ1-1	TGTGCCAGCTCACCCGAGACATTGTACACTGAAGCTTTCTTT	CASSPETLYTEAFF
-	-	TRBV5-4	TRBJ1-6	TGTGCCAGCAGCTTGGTGGAGGATAATTCACCCCTCCACTTT	CASSLVEDNSPLHF
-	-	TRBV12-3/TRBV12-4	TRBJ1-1	TGTGCCAGCAGTTTTGGGTTGGAGACTGAAGCTTTCTTT	CASSFGLETEAFF
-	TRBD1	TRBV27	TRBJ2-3	TGTGCCAGCAGTTGGGCGGGGACAGGTAGCACAGATACGCAGTATTTT	CASSWAGTGSTDTQYF
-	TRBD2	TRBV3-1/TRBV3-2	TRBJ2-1	TGTGCCAGCAGCCCAGCGGGGGGGCAGGTTGAGCAGTTCTTC	CASSPAGGQVEQFF
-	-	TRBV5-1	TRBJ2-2	TGCGCCAGCAGCTCGGCAGGGTTGGCCGGGGAGCTGTTTTTT	CASSSAGLAGELFF
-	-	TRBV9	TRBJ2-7	TGTGCCAGCAGCGTAAATGGGGAGGACCACTCCTACGAGCAGTACTTC	CASSVNGEDHSYEQYF
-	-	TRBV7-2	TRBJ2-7	TGTGCCAGCAGCCCTCGACAGAGTTTATTTTACGAGCAGTACTTC	CASSPRQSLFYEQYF
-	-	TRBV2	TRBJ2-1	TGTGCCAACACGGAGACCCGGGAACTGGAGCAGTTCTTC	CANTETRELEQFF
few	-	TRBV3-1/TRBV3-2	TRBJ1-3	TGTGCCAGCAGCCAAGACGTTGCTGGAAACACCATATATTTT	CASSQDVAGNTIYF
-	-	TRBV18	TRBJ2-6	TGTGCCAGCTCACTATCTCGCTCTGGGGCCAACGTCCTGACTTTC	CASSLSRSGANVLTF
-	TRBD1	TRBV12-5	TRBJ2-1	TGTGCTAGTGGTTTGCCGGGACAGGGGTACAATGAGCAGTTCTTC	CASGLPGQGYNEQFF
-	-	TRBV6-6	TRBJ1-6	TGTGCCAGCAGAGGGGGGGAATCACCCCTCCACTTT	CASRGGESPLHF
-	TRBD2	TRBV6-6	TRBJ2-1	TGTGCCAGCACTCTAGCGGGGGGAAACAATGAGCAGTTCTTC	CASTLAGGNNEQFF
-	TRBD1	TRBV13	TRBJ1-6	TGTGCCAGCAGGAACAGGGGTCCCCTCCACTTT	CASRNRGPLHF
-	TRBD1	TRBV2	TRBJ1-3	TGTGCCAGCAGTTTAGGGACAGGGCCGATCTCTGGAAACACCATATATTTT	CASSLGTGPISGNTIYF
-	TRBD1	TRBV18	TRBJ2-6	TGTGCCAGCTCACAAGGGACAGGGAGTACTGGGGCCAACGTCCTGACTTTC	CASSQGTGSTGANVLTF
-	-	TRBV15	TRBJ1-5	TGTGCCACCTCCCAGGGCAATCAGCCCCAGCATTTT	CATSQGNQPQHF
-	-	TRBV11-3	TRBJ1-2	TGTGCCAGCAGCTTCCAGGGCCTGTCCTATGGCTACACCTTC	CASSFQGLSYGYTF
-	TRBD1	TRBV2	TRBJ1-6	TGTGCCAGCAGCACCGGGACAGGGGGCTTGTCACCCCTCCACTTT	CASSTGTGGLSPLHF
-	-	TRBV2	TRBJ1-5	TGTGCCAGCAGTGATAGAGTTCAGCCCCAGCATTTT	CASSDRVQPQHF
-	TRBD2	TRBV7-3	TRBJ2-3	TGTGCCAGCAGTCGACTAGCGGGAAGCACAGATACGCAGTATTTT	CASSRLAGSTDTQYF
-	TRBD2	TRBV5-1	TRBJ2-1	TGCGCCAGCAGCTTGGGTAGCGGGGTGTACAATGAGCAGTTCTTC	CASSLGSGVYNEQFF
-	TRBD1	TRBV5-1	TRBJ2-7	TGCGCCAGCAGCTTGGCCCGGAGCAGGGGGACCTACGAGCAGTACTTC	CASSLARSRGTYEQYF
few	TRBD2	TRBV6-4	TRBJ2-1	TGTGCCAGCAGTGAGGGACTAGCGGGCAATGAGCAGTTCTTC	CASSEGLAGNEQFF
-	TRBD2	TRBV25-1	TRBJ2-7	TGTGCCAGCAGTGCCTCGACTAGCGGGAGGGCCGCGCAGTACTTC	CASSASTSGRAAQYF
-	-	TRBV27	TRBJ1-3	TGTGCCAGCAGTTTGTCGGAGGGAAACACCATATATTTT	CASSLSEGNTIYF
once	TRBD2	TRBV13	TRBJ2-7	TGTGCCAGCAGCTTTACCGGGACTAGCGTTTTCTACGAGCAGTACTTC	CASSFTGTSVFYEQYF
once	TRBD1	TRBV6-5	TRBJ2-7	TGTGCCAGCAGGACAACCGCGACAGGGATTTACGAGCAGTACTTC	CASRTTATGIYEQYF
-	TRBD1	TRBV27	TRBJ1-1	TGTGCCAGCAGTTTAAGGTATCCGGGACAGGGAAGCATGAACACTGAAGCTTTCTTT	CASSLRYPGQGSMNTEAFF
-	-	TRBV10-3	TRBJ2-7	TGTGCCATCAGGCAGGGTGGGTTAACGTACGAGCAGTACTTC	CAIRQGGLTYEQYF
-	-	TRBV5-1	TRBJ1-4	TGCGCCAGCAGCTCGGGCACGGCGGGGGAAAAACTGTTTTTT	CASSSGTAGEKLFF